These T cell receptor beta chains were read from a single sample in a study of T cells after yellow fever vaccination. TCRdb passed the 5' RACE reads through MiXCR, listing each CDR3 protein once. The table shows tens of thousands of distinct CDR3 sequences, with approximately 6.5% occurring only once. The starting material was CD8+ T cells sorted from PBMCs, obtained on the day of the first yellow fever vaccination. The receptors here all came from a man aged 18 to 35 who received the YFV17D yellow fever vaccine. Both conserved end residues are part of each CDR3. Fields, in order: clone size, D gene, V gene, J gene, CDR3 protein, CDR3 DNA. The D gene is left open where the match is weak. Part of the rows lack a size; the others show once, few, many or a class for expanded clones.

clone_size: few
d_call: TRBD1
v_call: TRBV10-3
j_call: TRBJ1-1
cdr3_aa: CAITGDRGQSAFF
cdr3_nt: TGTGCCATCACCGGGGACAGGGGACAATCAGCTTTCTTT

clone_size: many
d_call: NA
v_call: TRBV7-9
j_call: TRBJ2-7
cdr3_aa: CASSSGQGSYEQYF
cdr3_nt: TGTGCCAGCAGCTCCGGGCAGGGGTCCTACGAGCAGTACTTC

clone_size: many
d_call: NA
v_call: TRBV27
j_call: TRBJ2-4
cdr3_aa: CASSLPGGNIQYF
cdr3_nt: TGTGCCAGCAGTTTACCAGGCGGAAACATTCAGTACTTC

clone_size: many
d_call: TRBD1
v_call: TRBV7-9
j_call: TRBJ2-5
cdr3_aa: CASSPPDRAQETQYF
cdr3_nt: TGTGCCAGCAGCCCCCCGGACAGGGCGCAAGAGACCCAGTACTTC

clone_size: many
d_call: NA
v_call: TRBV4-3
j_call: TRBJ2-3
cdr3_aa: CASSQGSAGAYTDTQYF
cdr3_nt: TGCGCCAGCAGCCAAGGTTCTGCGGGGGCTTACACAGATACGCAGTATTTT

clone_size: NA
d_call: TRBD2
v_call: TRBV5-6
j_call: TRBJ2-5
cdr3_aa: CASSLGLAEPGGTQYF
cdr3_nt: TGTGCCAGCAGCTTGGGGCTAGCGGAACCGGGGGGGACCCAGTACTTC

clone_size: few
d_call: NA
v_call: TRBV7-2
j_call: TRBJ2-5
cdr3_aa: CASSSPGETQYF
cdr3_nt: TGTGCCAGCAGCTCGCCCGGGGAGACCCAGTACTTC

clone_size: NA
d_call: TRBD2
v_call: TRBV24-1
j_call: TRBJ2-3
cdr3_aa: CATSDGTSGVTDTQYF
cdr3_nt: TGTGCCACCAGTGACGGGACTAGCGGGGTCACAGATACGCAGTATTTT

clone_size: many
d_call: NA
v_call: TRBV9
j_call: TRBJ1-3
cdr3_aa: CASSGNRKLSGNTIYF
cdr3_nt: TGTGCCAGCAGCGGAAACAGGAAGCTCTCTGGAAACACCATATATTTT

clone_size: many
d_call: NA
v_call: TRBV4-2
j_call: TRBJ1-4
cdr3_aa: CASSQDGPGAREKLFF
cdr3_nt: TGTGCCAGCAGCCAAGATGGGCCAGGGGCCCGTGAAAAACTGTTTTTT

clone_size: many
d_call: TRBD1
v_call: TRBV4-2
j_call: TRBJ2-1
cdr3_aa: CASSQESGTAYNEQFF
cdr3_nt: TGTGCCAGCAGCCAAGAGTCCGGGACAGCCTACAATGAGCAGTTCTTC

clone_size: many
d_call: TRBD2
v_call: TRBV6-2/TRBV6-3
j_call: TRBJ2-3
cdr3_aa: CASSYPAGVADTQYF
cdr3_nt: TGTGCCAGCAGTTACCCAGCGGGGGTTGCAGATACGCAGTATTTT

clone_size: few
d_call: NA
v_call: TRBV7-9
j_call: TRBJ1-1
cdr3_aa: CASSLDKTEAFF
cdr3_nt: TGTGCCAGCAGTCTAGACAAGACTGAAGCTTTCTTT

clone_size: NA
d_call: NA
v_call: TRBV7-9
j_call: TRBJ1-5
cdr3_aa: CASSRDGRFQPQHF
cdr3_nt: TGTGCCAGCAGCCGGGACGGCCGCTTTCAGCCCCAGCATTTT

clone_size: many
d_call: NA
v_call: TRBV18
j_call: TRBJ2-7
cdr3_aa: CASSRKSYEQYF
cdr3_nt: TGTGCCAGCTCTCGCAAGAGTTACGAGCAGTACTTC

clone_size: NA
d_call: NA
v_call: TRBV7-2
j_call: TRBJ1-2
cdr3_aa: CASSWWGSDGYTF
cdr3_nt: TGTGCCAGCAGCTGGTGGGGGTCGGATGGCTACACCTTC